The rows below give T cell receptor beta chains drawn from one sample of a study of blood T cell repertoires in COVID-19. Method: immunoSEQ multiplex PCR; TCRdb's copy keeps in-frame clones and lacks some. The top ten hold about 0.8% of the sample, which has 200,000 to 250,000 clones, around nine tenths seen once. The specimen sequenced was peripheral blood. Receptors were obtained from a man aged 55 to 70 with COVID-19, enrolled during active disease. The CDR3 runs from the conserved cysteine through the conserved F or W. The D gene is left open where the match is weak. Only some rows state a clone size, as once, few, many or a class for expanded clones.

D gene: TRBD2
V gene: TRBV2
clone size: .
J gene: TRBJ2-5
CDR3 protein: CASSRKGTRETQYF
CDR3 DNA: TGTGCCAGCAGTCGAAAAGGGACTAGAGAGACCCAGTACTTC

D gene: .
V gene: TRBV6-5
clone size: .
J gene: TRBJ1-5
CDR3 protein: CASSYTVDQPQHF
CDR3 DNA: TGTGCCAGCAGTTATACAGTGGATCAGCCCCAGCATTTT

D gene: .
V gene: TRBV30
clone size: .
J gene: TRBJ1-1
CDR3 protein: CAWAGTPGGTEAFF
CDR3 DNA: TGTGCCTGGGCCGGGACACCGGGAGGCACTGAAGCTTTCTTT

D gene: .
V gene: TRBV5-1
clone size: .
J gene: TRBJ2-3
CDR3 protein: CASSQPPGSTDTQYF
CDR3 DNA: TGCGCCAGCAGCCAACCCCCAGGGAGCACAGATACGCAGTATTTT

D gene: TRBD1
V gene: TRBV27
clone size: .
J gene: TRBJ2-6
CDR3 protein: CASSLEAVRTGLRSGANVLTF
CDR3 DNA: TGTGCCAGCAGTTTAGAAGCTGTAAGGACAGGGTTACGATCTGGGGCCAACGTCCTGACTTTC

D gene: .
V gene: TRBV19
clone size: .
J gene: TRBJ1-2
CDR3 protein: CASSPHQSVILRDGYTF
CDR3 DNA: TGTGCCAGTAGTCCCCATCAGAGCGTAATTTTGAGGGATGGCTACACCTTC

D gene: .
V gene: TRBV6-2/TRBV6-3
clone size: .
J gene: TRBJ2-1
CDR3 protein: CASSPPNNEQFF
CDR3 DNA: TGTGCCAGCAGTCCGCCTAACAATGAGCAGTTCTTC

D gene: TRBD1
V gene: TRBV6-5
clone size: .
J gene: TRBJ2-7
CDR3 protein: CASSYSGDRAYEQYF
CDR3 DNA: TGTGCCAGCAGTTACTCAGGGGACAGGGCCTACGAGCAGTACTTC

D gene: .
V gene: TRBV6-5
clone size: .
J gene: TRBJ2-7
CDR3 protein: CASSYVRDSYEQYF
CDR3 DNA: TGTGCCAGCAGTTACGTCCGGGACTCCTACGAGCAGTACTTC

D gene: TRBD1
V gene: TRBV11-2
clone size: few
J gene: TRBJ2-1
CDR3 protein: CASSLVWTGLHEQFF
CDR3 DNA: TGTGCCAGCAGCTTAGTATGGACAGGGTTACATGAGCAGTTCTTC

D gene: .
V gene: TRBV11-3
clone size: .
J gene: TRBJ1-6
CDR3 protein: CASSLGGRYSPLHF
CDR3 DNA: TGTGCCAGCAGCTTAGGAGGGCGGTATTCACCCCTCCACTTT

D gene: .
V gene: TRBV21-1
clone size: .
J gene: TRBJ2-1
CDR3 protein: CASRIPGQGVTSGSYNEQFF
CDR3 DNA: TGTGCCAGCAGAATCCCGGGACAGGGGGTCACTAGCGGCTCCTACAATGAGCAGTTCTTC

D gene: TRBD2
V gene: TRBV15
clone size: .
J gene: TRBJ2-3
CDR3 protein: CATSRSGLAGVTDTQYF
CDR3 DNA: TGTGCCACCAGCAGATCAGGACTAGCGGGGGTCACAGATACGCAGTATTTT

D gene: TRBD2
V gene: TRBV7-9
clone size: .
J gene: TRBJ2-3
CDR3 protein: CASSLQGTSGWVDTQYF
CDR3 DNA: TGTGCCAGCAGCCTTCAGGGGACTAGCGGTTGGGTGGATACGCAGTATTTT

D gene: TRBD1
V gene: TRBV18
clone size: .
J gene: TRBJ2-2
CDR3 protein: CASSLRQGGNTGELFF
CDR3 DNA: TGTGCCAGCTCACTTCGACAGGGGGGCAACACCGGGGAGCTGTTTTTT

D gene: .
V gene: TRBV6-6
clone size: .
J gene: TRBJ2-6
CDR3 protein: CASRAWANVLTF
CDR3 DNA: TGTGCCAGCAGAGCCTGGGCCAACGTCCTGACTTTC

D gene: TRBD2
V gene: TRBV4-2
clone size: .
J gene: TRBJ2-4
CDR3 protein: CASSLRTSGGPGNIQYF
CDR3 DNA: TGTGCCAGCAGCCTACGGACTAGCGGGGGTCCCGGGAACATTCAGTACTTC

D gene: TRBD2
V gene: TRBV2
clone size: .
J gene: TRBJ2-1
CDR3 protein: CASSAFLLAGGGNEQFF
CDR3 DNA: TGTGCCAGCAGTGCGTTTCTACTAGCGGGAGGAGGTAATGAGCAGTTCTTC

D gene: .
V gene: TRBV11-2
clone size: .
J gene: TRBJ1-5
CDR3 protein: CASSLGAGNQPQHF
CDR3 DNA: TGTGCCAGCAGTCTCGGTGCCGGCAATCAGCCCCAGCATTTT

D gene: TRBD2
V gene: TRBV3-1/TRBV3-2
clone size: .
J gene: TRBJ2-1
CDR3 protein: CASSPTSVGEQFF
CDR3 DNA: TGTGCCAGCAGCCCGACTAGCGTCGGTGAGCAGTTCTTC

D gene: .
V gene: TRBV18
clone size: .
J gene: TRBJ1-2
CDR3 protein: CASSRGVEVHGYTF
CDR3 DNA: TGTGCCAGCTCACGGGGGGTAGAGGTCCATGGCTACACCTTC

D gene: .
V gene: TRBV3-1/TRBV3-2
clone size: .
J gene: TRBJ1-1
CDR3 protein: CASSQRGLNTEAFF
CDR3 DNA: TGTGCCAGCAGCCAACGGGGGTTGAACACTGAAGCTTTCTTT

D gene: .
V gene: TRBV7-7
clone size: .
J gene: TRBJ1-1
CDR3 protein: CASSLTENTEAFF
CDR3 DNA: TGTGCTAGCAGCTTAACAGAGAACACTGAAGCTTTCTTT

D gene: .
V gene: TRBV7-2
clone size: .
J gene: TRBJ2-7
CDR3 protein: CASSSVRGLSSYEQYF
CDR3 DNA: TGTGCCAGCAGCTCGGTTAGGGGCCTCAGCTCCTACGAGCAGTACTTC

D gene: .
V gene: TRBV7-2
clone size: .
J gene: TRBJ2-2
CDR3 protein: CASSLGTTLRTGELFF
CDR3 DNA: TGTGCCAGCAGCTTAGGGACTACCCTTCGCACCGGGGAGCTGTTTTTT

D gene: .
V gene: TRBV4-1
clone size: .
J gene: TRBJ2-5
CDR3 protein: CASSLGLQETQYF
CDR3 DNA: TGCGCCAGCAGCCTGGGACTCCAAGAGACCCAGTACTTC

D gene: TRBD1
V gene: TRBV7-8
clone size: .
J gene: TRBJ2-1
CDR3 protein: CASSRGTGPFNEQFF
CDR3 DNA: TGTGCCAGCAGCCGAGGGACAGGCCCGTTTAATGAGCAGTTCTTC

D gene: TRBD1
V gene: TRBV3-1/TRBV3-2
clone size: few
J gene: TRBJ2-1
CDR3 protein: CASSQGPLFYLGTGIYNEQFF
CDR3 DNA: TGTGCCAGCAGCCAAGGACCACTTTTTTATTTAGGGACAGGCATCTACAATGAGCAGTTCTTC

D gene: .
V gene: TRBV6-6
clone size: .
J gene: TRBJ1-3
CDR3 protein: CASTFSAGLSGNTIYF
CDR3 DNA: TGTGCCAGCACCTTCTCGGCGGGTCTGAGCGGAAACACCATATATTTT

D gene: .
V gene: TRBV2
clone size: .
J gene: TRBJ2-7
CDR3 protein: CASRASPLSYEQYF
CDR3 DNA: TGTGCCAGCAGAGCCTCCCCCCTTTCCTACGAGCAGTACTTC

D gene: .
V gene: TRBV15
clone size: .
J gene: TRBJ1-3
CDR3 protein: CATSRDNRGSGNTIYF
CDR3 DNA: TGTGCCACCAGCAGAGATAATCGGGGTTCTGGAAACACCATATATTTT

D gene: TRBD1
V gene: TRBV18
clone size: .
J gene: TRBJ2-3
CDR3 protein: CASPKGAGRSADTQYF
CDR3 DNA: TGTGCCAGCCCCAAGGGGGCTGGAAGATCGGCAGATACGCAGTATTTT

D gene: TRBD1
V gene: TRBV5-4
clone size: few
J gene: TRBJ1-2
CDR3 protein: CASSLLGGGNYGYTF
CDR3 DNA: TGTGCCAGCAGCTTGCTAGGGGGCGGGAACTATGGCTACACCTTC

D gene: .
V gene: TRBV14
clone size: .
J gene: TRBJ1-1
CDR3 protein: CASSQSRVEAFF
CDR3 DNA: TGTGCCAGCAGCCAATCCAGGGTAGAAGCTTTCTTT

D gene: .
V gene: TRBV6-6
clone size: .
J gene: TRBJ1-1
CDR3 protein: CASSYPPGQLNTEAFF
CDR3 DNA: TGTGCCAGCAGTTACCCCCCCGGACAGTTGAACACTGAAGCTTTCTTT

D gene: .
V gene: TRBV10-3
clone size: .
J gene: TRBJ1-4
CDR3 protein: CAISDEGRGFNEKLFF
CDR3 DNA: TGTGCCATCAGTGACGAGGGGCGGGGGTTTAATGAAAAACTGTTTTTT

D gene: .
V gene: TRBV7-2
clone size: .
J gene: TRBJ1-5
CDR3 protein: CASSLIGALNQPQHF
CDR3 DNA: TGTGCCAGCAGCTTGATAGGGGCCCTCAATCAGCCCCAGCATTTT

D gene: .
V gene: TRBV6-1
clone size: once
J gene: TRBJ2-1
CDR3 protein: CASSERPWAISYNEQFF
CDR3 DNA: TGTGCCAGCAGTGAACGGCCGTGGGCAATCTCCTACAATGAGCAGTTCTTC

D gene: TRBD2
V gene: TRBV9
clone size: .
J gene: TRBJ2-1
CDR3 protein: CASSPSGAGGSGRAWNEQFF
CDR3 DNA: TGTGCCAGCAGCCCAAGCGGGGCAGGGGGCAGCGGGAGGGCCTGGAATGAGCAGTTCTTC

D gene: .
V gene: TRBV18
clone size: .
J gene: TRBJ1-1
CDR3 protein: CASSQLDGMNTEAFF
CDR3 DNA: TGTGCCAGCTCACAACTAGACGGAATGAACACTGAAGCTTTCTTT

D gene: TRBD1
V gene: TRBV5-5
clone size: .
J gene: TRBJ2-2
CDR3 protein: CASRSPGTANTGELFF
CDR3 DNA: TGTGCCAGCAGGTCCCCCGGGACAGCGAACACCGGGGAGCTGTTTTTT

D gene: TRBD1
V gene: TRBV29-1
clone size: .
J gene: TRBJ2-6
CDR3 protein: CSVEQDRAVSGANVLTF
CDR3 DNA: TGCAGCGTTGAGCAGGACAGGGCGGTCTCTGGGGCCAACGTCCTGACTTTC

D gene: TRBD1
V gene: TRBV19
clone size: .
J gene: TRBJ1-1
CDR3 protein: CASKGQGGRNGTEAFF
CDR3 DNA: TGTGCCAGTAAGGGGCAGGGGGGAAGGAATGGCACTGAAGCTTTCTTT